The 5 T cell receptor beta chains presented below share a single source sample, sequenced in a study of metastatic and nonmetastatic thyroid tumors. TCRdb reassembled clones from the PCR reads with MiXCR. The sample has over 25,000 clones, about 19% seen once. All patients reached thyroid surgery having received no treatment beforehand. Source material: blood. The origin of the receptors is a female donor with papillary thyroid cancer or a benign thyroid nodule (not recorded which). Some clones in this sample may be carry-over from other donors' samples.

There are many counts of this clone. The chain couples TRBV28 to TRBJ2-3; D is unclear. The CDR3 loop spans 14 amino acids. The germline gives CDR1 MDHEN, CDR2 SYDVKM. Trimming took off 4 bases at V and 5 bases at J, with 13 bases between the two ends. The CDR3 nucleotides are TGTGCCAGCAGTTCGGTCCAGGTTATAGATACGCAGTATTTT. Residues: CASSSVQVIDTQYF. Drawing the rest from reference TRBV28 and TRBJ2-3, the complete variable domain is DVKVTQSSRYLVKRTGEKVFLECVQDMDHENMFWYRQDPGLGLRLIYFSYDVKMKEKGDIPEGYSVSREKKERFSLILESASTNQTSMYLCASSSVQVIDTQYFGPGTRLTVL.

A few counts support this clone. Its ends do not fully match the called genes, so a read error is possible. The chain carries TRBV28 and TRBJ1-4, with 8 bases identical to TRBD1. The CDR3 is 15 amino acids. Germline V gene data show CDR1 as MDHEN and CDR2 as SYDVKM. The CDR3 DNA sequence: TGTGCTAGCAGCCCCACCGACAGGGGAAGAGAAAAACTGTTTTTT. Protein: CASSPTDRGREKLFF.

In its sample, this clone is medium-sized. This chain joins TRBV9 and TRBJ1-2; 10 positions agree with TRBD1. The germline V gene encodes CDR1 SGDLS and CDR2 YYNGEE. With V trimmed by 0 bases and J by 7 bases, 21 bases remained unmatched. The CDR3 has 20 amino acids. As DNA, the CDR3 is TGTGCCAGCAGCGTAGAAGGTCTTACTGAGCACCGACAGGGGGCGCGTGGCTACACCTTC. It specifies CASSVEGLTEHRQGARGYTF.

This clone was observed at least ten times. A much larger clonotype is one base distant, so this may be a read error. Here the CDR3 reads CASSLETGYTETFF. In DNA form, the CDR3 reads TGTGCCAGCAGTTTGGAGACAGGGTACACTGAAACTTTCTTT. The rearrangement joins TRBV12-3 or TRBV12-4 to TRBJ1-1; TRBD1 matches at 7 bases. CDR3 length equals 14 residues.

This clone was counted at least ten times. The chain is built from TRBV10-2 and TRBJ2-3; D is unclear. The CDR3 runs to 14 residues. The germline V and J ends were trimmed by 6 bases and 1 base, with 11 bases remaining between them. Germline CDR1 WSHSY, CDR2 SAAADI. CDR3: CASRVSRGTDTQYF. CDR3 in DNA: TGCGCCAGCAGGGTTTCACGTGGCACAGATACGCAGTATTTT.